A selection of T cell receptor beta chains follows, all from one sample in a study of shared clonotypes between healthy human individuals. Profiled with immunoSEQ multiplex PCR; TCRdb holds only in-frame clones, not every one. The sample lists around 2,000,000 clones; about 95% were seen once. Sample: naive CD8+ T cells sorted from blood. The receptors originated from a young man in good health. CDR3s include the opening cysteine and the closing phenylalanine or tryptophan.

v_call	cdr3_length	j_call	cdr3_aa
TRBV10-2	16	TRBJ1-5	CASSDSGTGVAQPQHF
TRBV7-9	13	TRBJ2-1	CASSLESNNEQFF
TRBV10-3	18	TRBJ2-1	CAISESRASGVGYNEQFF
TRBV27	17	TRBJ2-4	CASSSFQQGWGKNIQYF
TRBV20-1	11	TRBJ2-1	CSARVTTEQFF
TRBV7-9	14	TRBJ2-1	CASMGTGGYNEQFF
TRBV7-9	13	TRBJ1-2	CASSSPGQDGYTF
TRBV29-1	12	TRBJ2-2	CSALGPSGELFF
TRBV29-1	12	TRBJ2-2	CSVVGNTGELFF
TRBV6-5	11	TRBJ1-6	CASTDLGPLHF
TRBV7-9	17	TRBJ2-5	CASSLASSGSLGETQYF
TRBV4-1	16	TRBJ2-7	CASSQRAGGSSYEQYF
TRBV4-3	16	TRBJ2-7	CASSQEAGTETYEQYF
TRBV30	9	TRBJ1-1	CACSLPAFF
TRBV7-9	15	TRBJ2-2	CASSLVTANTGELFF
TRBV5-1	13	TRBJ2-2	CASTPGNTGELFF
TRBV4-1	15	TRBJ1-2	CASSQDPGPSGGYTF
TRBV27	11	TRBJ2-5	CASREQETQYF
TRBV7-2	15	TRBJ2-7	CASSPRGTNTYEQYF
TRBV7-9	16	TRBJ1-4	CASSSNTGTENEKLFF
TRBV7-6	16	TRBJ2-2	CASSLDPDLASGELFF
TRBV7-8	13	TRBJ2-6	CASSLLEANVLTF
TRBV28	17	TRBJ1-6	CASSFGASLIYNSPLHF
TRBV5-5	18	TRBJ2-2	CASSWEIGAGALFGELFF
TRBV19	14	TRBJ1-5	CASSGIWGDQPQHF
TRBV2	18	TRBJ2-3	CASSAPSAGGSSTDTQYF
TRBV29-1	10	TRBJ1-4	CSAGSEKLFF
TRBV5-8	15	TRBJ2-3	CASSLEATSTDTQYF
TRBV7-9	16	TRBJ2-1	CASSPPGAGGGHEQFF
TRBV6-6	16	TRBJ2-7	CASSYSVRVSSYEQYF
TRBV27	15	TRBJ2-7	CASSPSSGSLYEQYF
TRBV19	12	TRBJ1-5	CATQGVGQPQHF
TRBV6-5	16	TRBJ1-4	CASSYSSRATNEKLFF
TRBV6-1	16	TRBJ1-6	CASSGLKGAGNSPLHF
TRBV5-5	15	TRBJ1-2	CASSYGPEADYGYTF
TRBV5-1	16	TRBJ2-1	CASSGPLAGVINEQFF
TRBV7-2	13	TRBJ2-2	CASRTTGTGELFF
TRBV15	13	TRBJ2-5	CATSRAYQETQYF
TRBV4-3	14	TRBJ1-4	CASSQDHRNEKLFF
TRBV7-9	17	TRBJ2-5	CASSLGGPSGSVKTQYF
TRBV15	13	TRBJ2-7	CATSVQGSLEQYF
TRBV2	17	TRBJ2-1	CASSEEASGAEYNEQFF
TRBV27	18	TRBJ2-1	CASSLRGLAGGSYNEQFF
TRBV7-9	15	TRBJ2-7	CASSLSPQGSYEQYF
TRBV9	13	TRBJ2-5	CASRGTGEETQYF
TRBV7-6	12	TRBJ1-4	CASSFPSEKLFF
TRBV5-4	13	TRBJ2-3	CASSLTVPDTQYF
TRBV6-5	14	TRBJ2-5	CASSQILTSDTQYF
TRBV29-1	11	TRBJ2-7	CSVLGEDEQYF
TRBV10-2	13	TRBJ2-7	CASSDPPTREQYF
TRBV7-7	15	TRBJ2-3	CASSPGGGGTDTQYF